The sequence of this TCR beta chain was determined in a study of T cells after yellow fever vaccination. Using its own MiXCR run on the 5' RACE reads, TCRdb lists one record per CDR3 protein. The data show around 140,000 distinct CDR3 sequences, 7.7% seen once. The germline V gene encodes CDR1 SGHTA and CDR2 FQGNSA. The length of the CDR3 is 15 residues. Trimming pared 5 bases from V and 6 bases from J, leaving 16 bases between. This clonotype has at least ten counts. V usage is TRBV7-2 and J usage is TRBJ2-2; D is possibly TRBD1 or TRBD2 (5 bases each). The receptor was isolated from a man in his thirties or forties who received the YFV17D yellow fever vaccine. The sequencing here drew on CD4+ T cells sorted from PBMCs, taken 5 days after the yellow fever booster vaccination. CDR3 loop: CASSHRDGYPGELFF. CDR3 coding DNA: TGTGCCAGCAGCCATCGGGACGGGTATCCCGGGGAGCTGTTTTTT.